These 28 T cell receptor beta chains were sequenced from one sample in a study of cytomegalovirus exposure and HLA in healthy donors. In the PCR, 60 Vbeta and 13 Jbeta primers were used. Clones were read by immunoSEQ multiplex PCR, and TCRdb kept only the in-frame ones, dropping some. This table holds roughly 120,000 clones, roughly four fifths found once. The sample was PBMCs. Receptor source: a male donor in good health and CMV-seropositive.

This clone was recorded once. This rearrangement joins TRBV7-6 to TRBJ2-7; D gene uncertain. V lost 1 base to trimming and J lost 1 base, with 14 bases between them. The CDR3 loop spans 16 amino acids. Per germline, CDR1 SGHVS and CDR2 FNYEAQ. CDR3 protein: CASSLDPSAVSYEQYF. The CDR3 nucleotides are TGTGCCAGCAGCTTAGATCCCAGTGCGGTATCCTACGAGCAGTACTTC.

The V call is TRBV10-3, the J call TRBJ2-2, with 7 positions matching TRBD1. Trimming cost V 0 bases and J 5 bases; bases outside gene matches: 6. The CDR3 extends over 16 amino acids. CDR1 is ENHRY, CDR2 SYGVKD, per germline. CDR3 amino acids: CAISESPLTGTGELFF. The CDR3 DNA reads as TGTGCCATCAGTGAGTCGCCTTTGACAGGGACCGGGGAGCTGTTTTTT.

This chain uses TRBV7-3 with TRBJ2-3, with D perhaps matching TRBD2 (6 bases). CDR1 SGHTA and CDR2 FQGTGA come from the germline V gene. The V end lost 5 bases, the J end lost 1 base, and 19 bases lay between the germline ends. There are 17 residues in the CDR3. CDR3 DNA: TGTGCCAGCAGCCCTCAAGGAGGGGACGGAGGCACAGATACGCAGTATTTT. It codes for CASSPQGGDGGTDTQYF.

The chain has TRBV28 and TRBJ1-4, with D maybe TRBD1 (6 bases). The V gene's germline CDR1 is MDHEN and CDR2 SYDVKM. V shed 3 bases and J shed 6 bases, with 11 bases lying between them. CDR3 length: 14 residues. As DNA, the CDR3 is TGTGCCAGCAGTTTGGGGGGGGCTGATGAAAAACTGTTTTTT. It specifies CASSLGGADEKLFF.

The genes are TRBV7-3 and TRBJ2-1, with TRBD2 identical over 9 bases. Germline V gene lookup returns CDR1 SGHTA and CDR2 FQGTGA. V lost 2 bases and J lost 10; bases outside the gene matches: 12. CDR3 size: 16 residues. DNA for the CDR3: TGTGCCAGCAGCTTATCTAGCGGGACTGACATTGGGGAGCAGTTCTTC. Its protein is CASSLSSGTDIGEQFF. The variable domain in full, completed from reference TRBV7-3 and TRBJ2-1, reads GAGVSQTPSNKVTEKGKYVELRCDPISGHTALYWYRQSLGQGPEFLIYFQGTGAADDSGLPNDRFFAVRPEGSVSTLKIQRTERGDSAVYLCASSLSSGTDIGEQFFGPGTRLTVL.

The chain employs TRBV9 and TRBJ2-5; no reliable D call. The J call may not be correct, given that the DNA end is closer to TRBJ2-7. CDR3 length equals 14 residues. From germline, CDR1 is SGDLS and CDR2 YYNGEE. As DNA, the CDR3 is TGTGCCAGCAGCCCCCGATTTGAGTCCTACGAGCAGTACTTC. Protein product: CASSPRFESYEQYF.

The chain is built from TRBV19 and TRBJ1-6; D is uncertain. This CDR3 is 20 amino acids long. Between the trimmed V and J ends, which lost 2 bases and 3 bases, there was a span of 23 bases. Germline V gene lookup returns CDR1 LNHDA and CDR2 SQIVND (reference sequence). The CDR3, as DNA: TGTGCCAGTAGTATAATGGCCTTCCGGAGCGGGAGGGACTATAATTCACCCCTCCACTTT. This gives the protein CASSIMAFRSGRDYNSPLHF.

The chain joins TRBV6-4 to TRBJ1-1, with D perhaps matching TRBD1 (5 bases). This CDR3 region has 12 residues. Trimming removed 7 bases from V and 4 bases from J, with 10 bases in between. Germline values: CDR1 MRHNA, CDR2 SNTAGT. The CDR3, as DNA: TGTGCCAGCAAGGGGTTGGGCACTGAAGCTTTCTTT. This encodes CASKGLGTEAFF.

The V gene is TRBV19, the J gene TRBJ1-2; tentative D call: TRBD1 (6 bases). V was clipped by 3 bases and J by 2 bases, with 13 bases between them. Germline V lookup: CDR1 LNHDA, CDR2 SQIVND (reference sequence). The CDR3 sequence is 15 residues long. The CDR3: CASSIYTGINYGYTF. The CDR3, as DNA: TGTGCCAGTAGTATCTATACAGGGATCAACTATGGCTACACCTTC.

The CDR3, as DNA: TGCGCCAGCAGCATCGACAGCTTCCTCTATGGCTACACCTTC. Translating it yields CASSIDSFLYGYTF. The rearrangement uses TRBV5-1 and TRBJ1-2; maybe TRBD1 (5 bases). This CDR3 region has 14 residues. CDR1 is SGHRS, CDR2 YFSETQ, per germline. The V end was cut by 4 bases, the J end by 4 bases, with 14 bases between.

This clone occurred once. The CDR3 DNA follows: TGTGCCAGCAGCCCCTCGGGAGCGGGAGGGTACGAGCAGTACTTC. Protein product: CASSPSGAGGYEQYF. V gene TRBV4-2 combines with J gene TRBJ2-7; TRBD2 matches 10 bases. The junction had 7 bases not matched to a gene; V was cut back by 4 bases and J by 4 bases. The CDR3 spans 15 residues. Germline V gene lookup returns CDR1 LGHNA and CDR2 YNFKEQ.

This sequence joins TRBV7-2 and TRBJ1-5; the match to TRBD1 covers 7 bases. Germline V CDR1 and CDR2: SGHTA, FQGNSA. The CDR3 spans 15 residues. Losses at the gene ends were 1 base for V and 1 base for J; bases not matched to a gene: 1. CDR3 coding DNA: TGTGCCAGCAGCTTAGACAGGGGAAGCAATCAGCCCCAGCATTTT. Its translation: CASSLDRGSNQPQHF.

The chain couples TRBV19 to TRBJ1-3; possible D gene TRBD1, 6 bases. The CDR3 spans 14 residues. Germline V gene data show CDR1 as LNHDA and CDR2 as SQIVND (reference sequence). Trimming took 4 bases from V and 3 from J, leaving 10 bases between them. CDR3 loop: CASSTSGVGNTIYF. CDR3 in DNA: TGTGCCAGTAGTACCTCAGGGGTTGGAAACACCATATATTTT.

The V gene is TRBV28, the J gene TRBJ2-2, with D maybe TRBD2 (5 bases). Trimming took off 3 bases at V and 6 bases at J, with 20 bases between the two ends. The CDR3 sequence is 17 residues long. Germline CDR1 and CDR2: MDHEN and SYDVKM. CDR3 region: CASSLRVIMAVPGELFF. The CDR3 nucleotides are TGTGCCAGCAGTTTGCGGGTTATAATGGCCGTACCCGGGGAGCTGTTTTTT. Full variable domain (outside the CDR3, taken from reference TRBV28 and TRBJ2-2): DVKVTQSSRYLVKRTGEKVFLECVQDMDHENMFWYRQDPGLGLRLIYFSYDVKMKEKGDIPEGYSVSREKKERFSLILESASTNQTSMYLCASSLRVIMAVPGELFFGEGSRLTVL.

The chain is built from TRBV9 and TRBJ1-6, with 8 bases identical to TRBD1. V was pared by 0 bases and J by 13 bases, with 9 bases of the junction left unmatched. Germline loops: CDR1 SGDLS, CDR2 YYNGEE. The CDR3 loop spans 15 amino acids. The CDR3 region is CASSVEGTGIPPLHF. CDR3 DNA: TGTGCCAGCAGCGTAGAGGGGACAGGTATACCGCCCCTCCACTTT.

This chain links TRBV2 with TRBJ1-5, with D possibly TRBD1 on 6 matching bases. The CDR3 extends over 14 amino acids. V shed 1 base and J shed 7 bases, with 11 bases lying between them. CDR1 and CDR2 (germline): SNHLY, FYNNEI. Here the CDR3 reads CASSEGRGRQPQHF. CDR3 nucleotide sequence: TGTGCCAGCAGTGAAGGCAGGGGACGGCAGCCCCAGCATTTT.

This sequence joins TRBV29-1 and TRBJ2-5; a weak D match, TRBD1 (6 bases). Germline-derived CDR1 and CDR2 are SQVTM and ANQGSEA. The CDR3 is made up of 13 amino acids. V was shortened by 8 bases and J by 0 bases, with 13 bases between the two germline ends. The CDR3 DNA reads TGCAGCCTCACGGACAGAAACCAAGAGACCCAGTACTTC. This sequence encodes CSLTDRNQETQYF.

The chain carries TRBV5-4 and TRBJ2-7; 7 bases match TRBD2. The V segment lost 1 base and the J segment 4 bases; nucleotides outside the gene matches: 8. Per germline, CDR1 SGHNT and CDR2 YYREEE (reference sequence). This CDR3 spans 15 amino acids. CDR3 loop: CASSLRAGPKYEQYF. CDR3 coding DNA: TGTGCCAGCAGCTTGCGAGCGGGACCCAAATACGAGCAGTACTTC. The full variable domain, in which reference TRBV5-4 and TRBJ2-7 provide the parts outside the CDR3, is ETGVTQSPTHLIKTRGQQVTLRCSSQSGHNTVSWYQQALGQGPQFIFQYYREEENGRGNFPPRFSGLQFPNYSSELNVNALELDDSALYLCASSLRAGPKYEQYFGPGTRLTVT.

This clone was picked up a small number of times. This chain connects TRBV7-9 to TRBJ1-2, with 7 positions matching TRBD1. V lost 1 base to trimming and J lost 4 bases; unmatched junction nucleotides: 15. The CDR3 sequence is 18 residues long. Germline CDR1 and CDR2: SEHNR and FQNEAQ (reference sequence). The CDR3 DNA reads TGTGCCAGCAGCTTAGTAAGTGAACTAGACAGGGACGGCTATGGCTACACCTTC. Protein sequence: CASSLVSELDRDGYGYTF.

This rearrangement joins TRBV5-6 to TRBJ1-4; no reliable D call. V was pared by 4 bases and J by 5 bases, with 9 bases between. Germline V CDR1 and CDR2: SGHDT, YYEEEE. There are 13 residues in the CDR3. CDR3 region: CASSLYTNEKLFF. DNA of the CDR3: TGTGCCAGCAGCCTTTACACCAATGAAAAACTGTTTTTT.

The chain links TRBV9 to TRBJ2-3; 7 bases match TRBD1. This CDR3 spans 17 amino acids. CDR1 and CDR2 (germline): SGDLS, YYNGEE. After removal of 3 bases from V and 4 bases from J, the junction contained 14 bases not matched to a gene. The CDR3 is CASSENVGQVMSDTQYF. The CDR3 nucleotides are TGTGCCAGCAGCGAGAACGTTGGACAGGTAATGTCAGATACGCAGTATTTT.

The rearrangement joins TRBV11-2 to TRBJ1-6, with D possibly matching TRBD1 (6 bases). This CDR3 is 14 amino acids long. The V and J ends lost 5 bases and 10 bases respectively, with 15 bases between them. CDR1 is SGHAT, CDR2 FQNNGV, per germline. CDR3: CASSHRAKGSPLHF. Written as DNA, the CDR3 is TGTGCCAGCAGCCACAGGGCGAAAGGCTCACCCCTCCACTTT.

This rearrangement joins TRBV20-1 to TRBJ2-7, with D unresolved. The V and J ends lost 4 bases and 2 bases respectively, with 6 bases between them. The CDR3 is made up of 11 amino acids. Germline CDR1 reads DFQATT; CDR2 reads SNEGSKA (reference sequence). The CDR3, as DNA: TGCAGTGCTACCGAGACCTACGAGCAGTACTTC. This codes for CSATETYEQYF.

The chain uses TRBV18 and TRBJ2-7; 11 nucleotides match TRBD2. Germline V gene lookup returns CDR1 KGHSH and CDR2 LQKENI. This CDR3 is 15 amino acids long. V shed 2 bases, J shed 2 bases, and the junction held 2 bases outside the gene matches. The CDR3 spells CASSPTSGGAYEQYF. The CDR3 DNA sequence: TGTGCCAGCTCACCAACTAGCGGGGGTGCCTACGAGCAGTACTTC.

The chain has TRBV12-2 and TRBJ2-2; the D call of TRBD2 is as the table states it, not checked on the DNA. TRBV12-2 is a pseudogene segment. This CDR3 comprises 18 residues. CDR3 residues: CASRLPRGAYANTGELFF. For the CDR3, the DNA is TGTGCAAGTCGCTTACCCCGCGGGGCGTATGCGAACACCGGGGAGCTGTTTTTT.

The rearrangement links TRBV4-2 to TRBJ2-2; D uncertain. V dropped 1 base and J dropped 4 bases, with 10 bases sitting between them. CDR1 is LGHNA and CDR2 is YNFKEQ in the germline V gene. The CDR3 extends over 15 amino acids. CDR3 loop: CASSQAPGLTGELFF. The DNA of the CDR3 is TGTGCCAGCAGCCAAGCCCCGGGTCTCACCGGGGAGCTGTTTTTT.

V is TRBV28 and J is TRBJ1-4; D remains unclear. Germline lookup yields CDR1 MDHEN and CDR2 SYDVKM. CDR3 length: 14 amino acids. V shed 2 bases and J shed 4 bases, with 8 bases lying between them. The CDR3 loop is CASSLVGNNEKLFF. The CDR3 DNA reads as TGTGCCAGCAGTTTAGTCGGGAATAATGAAAAACTGTTTTTT.

The V call is TRBV5-1, the J call TRBJ1-1; TRBD1 is a possible D gene (5 bases). Germline lookup yields CDR1 SGHRS and CDR2 YFSETQ. The ends were cut back, 0 bases at V and 2 bases at J, with 8 bases in the middle. The CDR3 has 14 amino acids. In nucleotides, the CDR3 is TGCGCCAGCAGCTTGGGGACAACCAACACTGAAGCTTTCTTT. It specifies CASSLGTTNTEAFF. Full variable domain (remainder filled in from reference TRBV5-1 and TRBJ1-1): KAGVTQTPRYLIKTRGQQVTLSCSPISGHRSVSWYQQTPGQGLQFLFEYFSETQRNKGNFPGRFSGRQFSNSRSEMNVSTLELGDSALYLCASSLGTTNTEAFFGQGTRLTVV.